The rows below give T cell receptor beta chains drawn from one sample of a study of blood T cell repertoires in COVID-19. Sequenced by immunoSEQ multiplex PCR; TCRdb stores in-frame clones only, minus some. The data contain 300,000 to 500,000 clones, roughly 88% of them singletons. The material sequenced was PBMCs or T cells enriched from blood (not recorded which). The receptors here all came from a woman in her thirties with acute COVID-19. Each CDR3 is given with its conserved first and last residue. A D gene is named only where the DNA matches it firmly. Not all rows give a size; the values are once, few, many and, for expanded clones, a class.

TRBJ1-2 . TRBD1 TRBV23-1 TGCGCCAGCAGTCAAGACAGGGGGGTTAACTATGGCTACACCTTC CASSQDRGVNYGYTF
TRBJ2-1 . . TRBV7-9 TGTGCCAGCAGCTTATCAGGGGCGGCGTTTAATGAGCAGTTCTTC CASSLSGAAFNEQFF
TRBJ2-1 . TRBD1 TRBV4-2 TGTGCCAGCAGCCAAATCCGGGACAGTTACAATGAGCAGTTCTTC CASSQIRDSYNEQFF
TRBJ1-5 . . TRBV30 TGTGCCTGGAAAAACGCAGGGGCCAATCAGCCCCAGCATTTT CAWKNAGANQPQHF
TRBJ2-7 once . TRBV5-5 TGTGCCAGCAGCTTGGCCTATGACTTTAGCTACGAGCAGTACTTC CASSLAYDFSYEQYF
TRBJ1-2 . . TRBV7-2 TGTGCCAGCAGCTTAAGGACTTGGAACTCTGGCTACACCTTC CASSLRTWNSGYTF
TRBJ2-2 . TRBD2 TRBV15 TGTGCCACCTCCGGGACTAGCGGGGGGTCGTCCGGGGAGCTGTTTTTT CATSGTSGGSSGELFF
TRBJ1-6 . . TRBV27 TGTGCCAGCAGTTCCGACAGAGTACCCTATAATTCACCCCTCCACTTT CASSSDRVPYNSPLHF
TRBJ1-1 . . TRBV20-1 TGCAGTGCTAGTCATGAGGTCGCTGAAGCTTTCTTT CSASHEVAEAFF
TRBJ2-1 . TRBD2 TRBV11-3 TGTGCCAGCAGCTTAGGCTCCCTAGCGGGGGGCATGGATGAGCAGTTCTTC CASSLGSLAGGMDEQFF
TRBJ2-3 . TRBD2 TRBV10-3 TGTGCCATCAGTGAGTCCGAAGCGGGGTCGATTAGCACAGATACGCAGTATTTT CAISESEAGSISTDTQYF
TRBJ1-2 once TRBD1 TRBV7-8 TGTGCCAGCAGCTGGGGACAGGGATATCCCTACACCTTC CASSWGQGYPYTF
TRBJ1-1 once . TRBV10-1 TGCGCCAGCAGGGTTCCGCGGGAGATTGAAGCTTTCTTT CASRVPREIEAFF
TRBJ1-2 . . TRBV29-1 TGCAGCGTTGCCAGGGTGAATGGCTACACCTTC CSVARVNGYTF
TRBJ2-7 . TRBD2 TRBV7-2 TGTGCCAGCAGCTTAGAGGGACTAGCGGCTAGCTCCTACGAGCAGTACTTC CASSLEGLAASSYEQYF
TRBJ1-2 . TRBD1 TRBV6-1 TGTGCCAGCAGTGAACTGACAGGGGAAAACTATGGCTACACCTTC CASSELTGENYGYTF
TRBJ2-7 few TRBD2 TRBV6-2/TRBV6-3 TGTGCCAGCAGTTACGGCGGGGGGGCGTCCGAGCAGTACTTC CASSYGGGASEQYF
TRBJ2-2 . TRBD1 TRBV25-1 TGTGCCAGCAGTGATCCTTTCCGCGGGCAGGGGGAGACCGGGGAGCTGTTTTTT CASSDPFRGQGETGELFF
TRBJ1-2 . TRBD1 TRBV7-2 TGTGCCAGCAGCCGCTCAGGGGGCGTAACAGGCTACACCTTC CASSRSGGVTGYTF
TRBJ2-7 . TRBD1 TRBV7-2 TGTGCCAGCAGCTTCCGGGACAGGACTTACGAGCAGTACTTC CASSFRDRTYEQYF
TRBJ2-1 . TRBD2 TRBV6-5 TGTGCCAGCAGCCTTACGGCTAGCGGGGGAGGTGAGCAGTTCTTC CASSLTASGGGEQFF
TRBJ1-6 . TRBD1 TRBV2 TGTGCCAGCAGGGGGGGACAGGGTGGTTCACCCCTCCACTTT CASRGGQGGSPLHF
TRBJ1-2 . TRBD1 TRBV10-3 TGTGCCATCAGTGAGTCGGGGACAGGGTCTAACTATGGCTACACCTTC CAISESGTGSNYGYTF
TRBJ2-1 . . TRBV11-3 TGTGCCAGCAGCTTAGTCGAGGGGGATGAGCAGTTCTTC CASSLVEGDEQFF
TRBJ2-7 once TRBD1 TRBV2 TGTGCCAGCAGAGAGACAGGGGGCTCCTACGAGCAGTACTTC CASRETGGSYEQYF
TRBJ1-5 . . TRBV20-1 TGCAGTGCTAGTTCGGGTTTGCAGCCCCAGCATTTT CSASSGLQPQHF
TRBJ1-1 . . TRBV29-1 TGCAGCGTTGAAGTATCTGACATTGAAGCTTTCTTT CSVEVSDIEAFF
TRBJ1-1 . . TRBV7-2 TGTGCCAGCAGCCTAACCGTTATTTCTGAAGCTTTCTTT CASSLTVISEAFF
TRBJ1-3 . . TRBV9 TGTGCCAGCAGCGTAGGATACGGGTCTGGAAACACCATATATTTT CASSVGYGSGNTIYF
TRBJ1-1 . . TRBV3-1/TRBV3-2 TGTGCCAGCAGCCAAGTAGGGGTAACTGAAGCTTTCTTT CASSQVGVTEAFF
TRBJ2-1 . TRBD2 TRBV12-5 TGTGCTAGTGGTTTGGGGACTAGCGGTTTTAGCTCCTACAATGAGCAGTTCTTC CASGLGTSGFSSYNEQFF
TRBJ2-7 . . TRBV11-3 TGTGCCAGCAGCCTAGGGGTCGGAGGGATGAACGAGCAGTACTTC CASSLGVGGMNEQYF